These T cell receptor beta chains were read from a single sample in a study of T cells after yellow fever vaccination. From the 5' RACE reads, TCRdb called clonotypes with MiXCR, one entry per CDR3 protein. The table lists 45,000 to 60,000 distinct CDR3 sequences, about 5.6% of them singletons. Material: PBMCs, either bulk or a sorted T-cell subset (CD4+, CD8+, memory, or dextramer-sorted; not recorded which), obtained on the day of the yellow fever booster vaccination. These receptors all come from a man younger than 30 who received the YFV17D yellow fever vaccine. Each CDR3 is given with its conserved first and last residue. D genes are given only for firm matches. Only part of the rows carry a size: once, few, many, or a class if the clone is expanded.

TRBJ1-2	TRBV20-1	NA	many	TGCAGTGCCTCTCCCCCAGGGAACTATGGCTACACCTTC	CSASPPGNYGYTF
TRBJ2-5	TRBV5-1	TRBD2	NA	TGCGCCAGCAGCTTCGGACTAGCGGGGGCAGAGACCCAGTACTTC	CASSFGLAGAETQYF
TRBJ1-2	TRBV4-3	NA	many	TGCGCCAGCAGCCGCGGTCGTAGCTACTATGGCTACACCTTC	CASSRGRSYYGYTF
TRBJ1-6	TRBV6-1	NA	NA	TGTGCCAGCAGTCCAACGGGGGGACTCCCTGGGGACCTCCACTTT	CASSPTGGLPGDLHF
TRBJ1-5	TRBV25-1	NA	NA	TGTGCCAGCAGTCCGGCCGTATCGGGGTCGGGTCAGCCCCAGCATTTT	CASSPAVSGSGQPQHF
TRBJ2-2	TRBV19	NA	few	TGTGCCAGTAGTATCTTGGTCTCGGGCACCGGGGAGCTGTTTTTT	CASSILVSGTGELFF
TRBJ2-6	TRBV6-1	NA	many	TGTGCCAGCAGTGAAGGGTCTGGGGCCAACGTCCTGACTTTC	CASSEGSGANVLTF
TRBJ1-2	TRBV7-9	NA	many	TGTGCCAGCAGCTCAAGGACAGCGTATGGCTACACCTTC	CASSSRTAYGYTF
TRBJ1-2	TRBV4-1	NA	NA	TGCGCCAGCAGCCTAAGGACGACTAACTATGGCTACACCTTC	CASSLRTTNYGYTF
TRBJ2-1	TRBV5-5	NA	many	TGTGCCAGCAGCTTGGTCCCTTACAATGAGCAGTTCTTC	CASSLVPYNEQFF
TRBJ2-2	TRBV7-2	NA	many	TGTGCCAGCAGCCATTGGACGACAGCGAACACCGGGGAGCTGTTTTTT	CASSHWTTANTGELFF
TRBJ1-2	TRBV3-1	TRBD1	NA	TGTGCCAGCAGTTACACAGGGGCCGTCTACACCTTC	CASSYTGAVYTF
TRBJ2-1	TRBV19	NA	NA	TGTGCCAGTAGTATGGGGCTAGCGAGCTACAATGAGCAGTTCTTC	CASSMGLASYNEQFF
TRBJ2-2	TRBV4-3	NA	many	TGCGCCAGCAGCCAGCAAGGGCACACCGGGGAGCTGTTTTTT	CASSQQGHTGELFF
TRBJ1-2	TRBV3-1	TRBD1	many	TGTGCCAGCAGCCAAGGCCGGGACAGAATTAACTATGGCTACACCTTC	CASSQGRDRINYGYTF
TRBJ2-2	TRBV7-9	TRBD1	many	TGTGCCAGCAGCCCCCGGGACAGGGTCACCGGGGAGCTGTTTTTT	CASSPRDRVTGELFF